Detailed here is one T cell receptor (beta chain). V was pared by 5 bases and J by 6 bases, with 14 bases between. The CDR3 contains 14 residues. CDR1 LNHDA and CDR2 SQIVND come from the germline V gene (reference sequence). Those enrolled, adults aged about 18 to 95 years, came from roughly 22 US areas. In Cohort 3, a recovered donor had either two negative PCRs, clearance, or symptom resolution. This sample was taken from a study of blood T cell repertoires in COVID-19. Study in general: Acute and convalescent COVID-19 specimens originated in the United States, Italy and Spain. From T cells, B-cell-depleted T cells, or PBMCs came the material, which was cDNA or gDNA.

TCRdb keeps only in-frame clones here, not all; method: immunoSEQ multiplex PCR. The top ten clones hold over 3.5% of a sample with roughly 320,000 clones, under 90% of them seen once. The rearrangement joins TRBV19 to TRBJ2-1; D ambiguous. The TCR originated in a man between 25 and 39 years old who had recovered from COVID-19. Source material: PBMCs or T cells enriched from blood (not recorded which). The CDR3 reads CASSVTRLGNEQFF. DNA of the CDR3: TGTGCCAGTAGTGTGACGCGGCTTGGCAATGAGCAGTTCTTC. The full variable domain, rest sourced from reference TRBV19 and TRBJ2-1, is DGGITQSPKYLFRKEGQNVTLSCEQNLNHDAMYWYRQDPGQGLRLIYYSQIVNDFQKGDIAEGYSVSREKKESFPLTVTSAQKNPTAFYLCASSVTRLGNEQFFGPGTRLTVL.